One sample yielded the 11 T cell receptor beta chains listed below, sequenced in a study of cytotoxic CD8 clonotypes in ibrutinib-treated CLL. Generated by immunoSEQ multiplex PCR, the TCRdb table keeps only in-frame clones and is missing some. The sample has approximately 70,000 clones, less than 95% seen once; the top ten hold approximately 3.1%. The sample in question was PBMCs, obtained after 12 months of ibrutinib treatment. The receptor source for this set is a human donor with chronic lymphocytic leukemia.

The chain employs TRBV4-2 and TRBJ1-2; maybe TRBD1 (6 bases). V lost 0 bases and J lost 4, with 12 bases in between. Germline V lookup: CDR1 LGHNA, CDR2 YNFKEQ. This CDR3 spans 15 amino acids. As DNA, the CDR3 is TGTGCCAGCAGCCAAGACCCCAGGGGTGGCTATGGCTACACCTTC. Translating gives CASSQDPRGGYGYTF.

This clone was detected only a few times. The chain is built from TRBV19 and TRBJ1-1; D is uncertain. Between the trimmed V and J ends, which lost 3 bases and 5 bases, there was a span of 13 bases. The length of the CDR3 is 14 residues. The germline V gene encodes CDR1 LNHDA and CDR2 SQIVND (reference sequence). DNA of the CDR3: TGTGCCAGTAGTATCGGGGAAGCGTATACTGAAGCTTTCTTT. Translated, it gives CASSIGEAYTEAFF.

The chain links TRBV6-6 to TRBJ2-7; TRBD2 matches at 9 bases. Germline lookup yields CDR1 MNHNY and CDR2 SVGAGI (reference sequence). With 2 bases clipped from V and 10 bases from J, the junction kept 6 bases outside the gene matches. The CDR3 covers 13 residues. The DNA for the CDR3 is TGTGCCAGCAGTTACGAGGCTAGCGGGATTCAGTACTTC. This codes for CASSYEASGIQYF.

The CDR3 protein is CASSLGMVISSGNTIYF. The DNA of the CDR3 is TGCGCCAGCAGCTTGGGGATGGTGATCAGCTCTGGAAACACCATATATTTT. The V gene is TRBV5-1, the J gene TRBJ1-3; D ambiguous. CDR1 is SGHRS, CDR2 YFSETQ, per germline. V was shortened by 0 bases and J by 0 bases, with 13 bases between the two germline ends. There are 17 residues in the CDR3.

V is TRBV18 and J is TRBJ1-2; D uncertain. In germline, CDR1 is KGHSH, CDR2 LQKENI. This CDR3 comprises 14 residues. Trimming stripped 0 bases from V and 5 bases from J, with 10 bases between. DNA for the CDR3: TGTGCCAGCTCACCACCCGGACGGTCATATGGCTACACCTTC. Its protein is CASSPPGRSYGYTF.

V is TRBV29-1 and J is TRBJ2-2; 12 positions match TRBD1. J was trimmed by 8 bases and V by 6 bases; bases with no gene match: 4. The CDR3 contains 13 residues. CDR1 is SQVTM and CDR2 is ANQGSEA in the germline V gene. The CDR3 region is CSVGTGGSGELFF. CDR3 in DNA: TGCAGCGTAGGGACAGGGGGCTCTGGGGAGCTGTTTTTT.

The V gene is TRBV9, the J gene TRBJ2-3; 9 bases are shared with TRBD2. Germline-derived CDR1 and CDR2 are SGDLS and YYNGEE. Germline trimming cut 6 bases from V and 2 bases from J; bases unmatched to any gene: 4. The CDR3 consists of 14 residues. This CDR3 is CASKKRGDTDTQYF. CDR3 in DNA: TGTGCCAGCAAGAAGCGGGGGGACACAGATACGCAGTATTTT.

The chain has TRBV4-1 and TRBJ2-5; a weak D match, TRBD1 (6 bases). Germline V lookup: CDR1 MGHRA, CDR2 YSYEKL. V lost 3 bases and J 5 bases, leaving 19 bases between the germline ends. The CDR3 runs to 16 residues. The CDR3 bases are TGCGCCAGCAGCCACATAAACGACCTTCAGGGGGAGACCCAGTACTTC. Its translation is CASSHINDLQGETQYF.

J is TRBJ1-5 and V is TRBV5-1; TRBD1 matches at 8 bases. J was trimmed by 4 bases and V by 0 bases; bases with no gene match: 3. This CDR3 is built from 15 residues. Looked up from germline, CDR1 is SGHRS and CDR2 is YFSETQ. CDR3 protein: CASSLDRGRNQPQHF. In nucleotides, the CDR3 is TGCGCCAGCAGCTTGGACAGGGGGAGGAATCAGCCCCAGCATTTT.

The genes are TRBV10-3 and TRBJ2-1; TRBD1 aligns across 7 bases. The J segment lost 2 bases and the V segment lost 10 bases, leaving 5 bases of the junction unmatched. Germline CDR1 ENHRY, CDR2 SYGVKD. The CDR3 covers 13 residues. CDR3 region: CATATGTYNEQFF. The DNA for the CDR3 is TGTGCCACCGCGACAGGGACCTACAATGAGCAGTTCTTC.

The gene calls are TRBV9 and TRBJ2-7, with 12 bases fitting TRBD2. The ends lost 4 bases at V and 0 bases at J; junction bases unmatched: 5. Germline V lookup: CDR1 SGDLS, CDR2 YYNGEE. CDR3 length: 16 residues. The CDR3 loop is CASSPGLAGLSYEQYF. In DNA form, the CDR3 reads TGTGCCAGCAGCCCGGGACTAGCGGGCCTCTCCTACGAGCAGTACTTC. Together with reference TRBV9 and TRBJ2-7, the CDR3 gives the full variable domain: DSGVTQTPKHLITATGQRVTLRCSPRSGDLSVYWYQQSLDQGLQFLIQYYNGEERAKGNILERFSAQQFPDLHSELNLSSLELGDSALYFCASSPGLAGLSYEQYFGPGTRLTVT.